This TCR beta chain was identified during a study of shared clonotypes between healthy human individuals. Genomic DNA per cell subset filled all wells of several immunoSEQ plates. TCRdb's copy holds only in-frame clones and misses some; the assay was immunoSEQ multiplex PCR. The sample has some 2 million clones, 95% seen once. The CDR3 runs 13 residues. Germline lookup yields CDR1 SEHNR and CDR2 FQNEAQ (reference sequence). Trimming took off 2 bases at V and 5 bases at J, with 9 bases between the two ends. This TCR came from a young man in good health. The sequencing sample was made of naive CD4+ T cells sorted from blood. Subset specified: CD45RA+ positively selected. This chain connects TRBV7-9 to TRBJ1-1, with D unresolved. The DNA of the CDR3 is TGTGCCAGCAGCTTAAGTACCGGGACTGAAGCTTTCTTT. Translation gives CASSLSTGTEAFF. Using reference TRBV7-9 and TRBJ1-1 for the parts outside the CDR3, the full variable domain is DTGVSQNPRHKITKRGQNVTFRCDPISEHNRLYWYRQTLGQGPEFLTYFQNEAQLEKSRLLSDRFSAERPKGSFSTLEIQRTEQGDSAMYLCASSLSTGTEAFFGQGTRLTVV.